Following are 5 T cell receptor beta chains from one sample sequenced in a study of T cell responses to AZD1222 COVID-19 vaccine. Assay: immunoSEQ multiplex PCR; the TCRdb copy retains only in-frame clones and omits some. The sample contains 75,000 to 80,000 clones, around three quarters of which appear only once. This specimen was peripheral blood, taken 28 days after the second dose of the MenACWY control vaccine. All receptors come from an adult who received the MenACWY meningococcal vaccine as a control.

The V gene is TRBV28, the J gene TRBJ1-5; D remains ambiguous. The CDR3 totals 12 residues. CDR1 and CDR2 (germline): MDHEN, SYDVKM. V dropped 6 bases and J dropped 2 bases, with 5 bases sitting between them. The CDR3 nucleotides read TGTGCCAGCAGGGCCCGCAATCAGCCCCAGCATTTT. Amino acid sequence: CASRARNQPQHF.

CDR3: CASASGNTIYF. The CDR3 DNA follows: TGTGCCAGCGCTTCTGGAAACACCATATATTTT. J is TRBJ1-3 and V is TRBV9; D gene unclear. Trimming cost V 7 bases and J 1 base, with 3 bases left between them. CDR3 size: 11 residues. CDR1 is SGDLS and CDR2 is YYNGEE in the germline V gene.

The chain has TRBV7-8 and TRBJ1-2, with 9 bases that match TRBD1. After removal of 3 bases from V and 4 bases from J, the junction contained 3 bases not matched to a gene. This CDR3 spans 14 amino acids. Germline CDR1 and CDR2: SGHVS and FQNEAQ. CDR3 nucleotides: TGTGCCAGCAGCTTGGACAGGGGAGGCTATGGCTACACCTTC. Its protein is CASSLDRGGYGYTF.

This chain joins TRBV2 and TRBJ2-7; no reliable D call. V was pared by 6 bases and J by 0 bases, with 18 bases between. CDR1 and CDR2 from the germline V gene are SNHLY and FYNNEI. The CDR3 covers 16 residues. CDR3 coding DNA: TGTGCCAGCAGGCCTTCGGCGTTATCATCCTCCTACGAGCAGTACTTC. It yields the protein CASRPSALSSSYEQYF.

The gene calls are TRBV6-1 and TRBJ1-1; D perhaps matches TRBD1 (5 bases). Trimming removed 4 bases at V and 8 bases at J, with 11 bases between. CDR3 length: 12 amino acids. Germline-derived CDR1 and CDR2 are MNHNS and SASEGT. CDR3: CASSVGTIEAFF. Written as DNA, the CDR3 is TGTGCCAGCAGTGTCGGGACGATAGAAGCTTTCTTT.